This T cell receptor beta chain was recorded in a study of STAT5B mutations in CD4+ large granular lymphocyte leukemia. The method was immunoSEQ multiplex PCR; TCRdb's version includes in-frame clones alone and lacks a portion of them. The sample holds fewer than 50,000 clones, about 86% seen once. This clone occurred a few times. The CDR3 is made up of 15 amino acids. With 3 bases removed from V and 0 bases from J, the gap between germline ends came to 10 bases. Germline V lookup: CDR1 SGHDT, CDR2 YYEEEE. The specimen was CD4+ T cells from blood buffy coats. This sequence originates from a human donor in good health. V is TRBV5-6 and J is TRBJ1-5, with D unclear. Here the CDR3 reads CASSSTDYSNQPQHF. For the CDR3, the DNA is TGTGCCAGCAGCTCGACGGACTATAGCAATCAGCCCCAGCATTTT.